A single sample gave rise to the 12 T cell receptor beta chains below, sequenced in a study of cytomegalovirus exposure and HLA in healthy donors. The PCR employed 60 Vbeta primers together with 13 Jbeta primers. Clones were sequenced by immunoSEQ multiplex PCR, and TCRdb holds only the in-frame ones, with some missing. The table has 95,000 to 100,000 clones, 70% to 80% seen once. Sequenced sample: PBMCs. These receptors were taken from a female donor in good health and CMV-seronegative.

This chain joins TRBV2 and TRBJ2-3, with TRBD2 identical over 15 bases. The trim removed 6 bases at V and 5 bases at J, leaving 15 bases unmatched. Germline V gives CDR1 SNHLY, CDR2 FYNNEI. This CDR3 spans 19 amino acids. The CDR3 DNA sequence: TGTGCCAGCAGAACTAGAGCTAGGACTAGCGGGAGGGAGGGAGATACGCAGTATTTT. Its protein is CASRTRARTSGREGDTQYF.

The chain is built from TRBV2 and TRBJ2-7; maybe TRBD2 (6 bases). The germline V gene has CDR1 SNHLY and CDR2 FYNNEI. Trimming pared 4 bases from V and 6 bases from J, leaving 10 bases between. The CDR3 consists of 12 residues. CDR3 protein: CASSVRGVEQYF. The CDR3, as DNA: TGTGCCAGCAGTGTTCGCGGGGTCGAGCAGTACTTC.

The chain recombines TRBV11-2 with TRBJ2-1, with TRBD2 as a possible D gene (5 bases). The ends were cut back, 2 bases at V and 5 bases at J, with 19 bases in the middle. Germline CDR1 is SGHAT and CDR2 is FQNNGV. The CDR3 sequence is 17 residues long. Here the CDR3 reads CASSLRLVEGSHNEQFF. The CDR3 DNA follows: TGTGCCAGCAGCTTACGGCTAGTAGAGGGATCTCACAATGAGCAGTTCTTC.

The V call is TRBV30, the J call TRBJ1-2, with TRBD1 matching 8 bases. CDR3 length: 14 residues. J lost 4 bases, V lost 1 base, and 5 bases had no gene match. Looked up from germline, CDR1 is GTSNPN and CDR2 is SVGIG (reference sequence). In nucleotides, the CDR3 is TGTGCCTGGAGTGAGGACAGGGTAGGCTATGGCTACACCTTC. This translates into CAWSEDRVGYGYTF.

The chain joins TRBV19 to TRBJ2-1; D gene uncertain. The ends were cut back, 10 bases at V and 4 bases at J, with 17 bases in the middle. Germline V CDR1 and CDR2: LNHDA, SQIVND (reference sequence). CDR3 length: 14 amino acids. The CDR3 DNA follows: TGTGCCACTAACATAGGAACAGAATACAATGAGCAGTTCTTC. It codes for CATNIGTEYNEQFF.

This clone showed up just a few times. V is TRBV28 and J is TRBJ1-1, with 9 bases matching TRBD1. The CDR3 consists of 13 residues. Germline CDR1 MDHEN, CDR2 SYDVKM. Trimming removed 7 bases from V and 1 base from J; junction bases left unmatched: 1. The CDR3 nucleotides read TGTGCCAGCAAGGGACAGGGGAACACTGAAGCTTTCTTT. Translation gives CASKGQGNTEAFF.

This rearrangement joins TRBV9 to TRBJ2-1; 7 bases match TRBD1. CDR3 length equals 14 residues. The germline V gene has CDR1 SGDLS and CDR2 YYNGEE. V trimming: 5 bases; J trimming: 2 bases; junction bases outside the gene matches: 4. DNA of the CDR3: TGTGCCAGCAGTGGGGGACAGACCTACAATGAGCAGTTCTTC. It translates to CASSGGQTYNEQFF.

V gene TRBV4-2 combines with J gene TRBJ2-7; a weak D match, TRBD1 (5 bases). Germline CDR1 reads LGHNA; CDR2 reads YNFKEQ. The CDR3 totals 15 residues. V was cut by 2 bases and J by 0 bases, with 11 bases left in between. Here the CDR3 reads CASSQQTGPSYEQYF. CDR3 nucleotide sequence: TGTGCCAGCAGCCAACAAACAGGACCCTCCTACGAGCAGTACTTC.

The rearrangement joins TRBV7-8 to TRBJ2-7; tentative D call: TRBD1 (6 bases). Trimming cost V 1 base and J 5 bases, with 18 bases left between them. CDR1 SGHVS and CDR2 FQNEAQ come from the germline V gene. The CDR3 covers 16 residues. This chain's CDR3 is CASSLGGVRGVHEQYF. CDR3 DNA: TGTGCCAGCAGCTTAGGGGGCGTCAGGGGTGTCCACGAGCAGTACTTC.

This chain joins TRBV11-3 and TRBJ2-7; D is perhaps TRBD2 (6 bases). V lost 8 bases to trimming and J lost 2 bases, with 19 bases between them. CDR1 SGHNT and CDR2 YENEEA come from the germline V gene. The CDR3 is made up of 15 amino acids. CDR3 residues: CASARGGEPTYEQYF. The CDR3 DNA follows: TGTGCCAGCGCCCGAGGCGGGGAGCCAACCTACGAGCAGTACTTC.

This chain links TRBV10-1 with TRBJ2-1, with TRBD1 matching over 8 bases. Trimming took 3 bases from V and 8 from J; bases not matched to a gene: 6. The germline V gene has CDR1 WNHNN and CDR2 SYGVQD (reference sequence). There are 14 residues in the CDR3. The CDR3 sequence is CASSEFGQGDEQFF. The CDR3 DNA reads TGCGCCAGCAGTGAATTTGGACAGGGAGATGAGCAGTTCTTC.

J is TRBJ2-7 and V is TRBV5-1; D is unclear. Germline CDR1 and CDR2: SGHRS and YFSETQ. CDR3 length: 20 residues. Trimming shortened V by 0 bases and J by 3 bases, and 28 bases separated the two germline ends. The CDR3 loop reads CASSLGPRLRRLGTFYEQYF. The DNA for the CDR3 is TGCGCCAGCAGCTTGGGCCCCCGACTTCGGAGACTTGGAACGTTCTACGAGCAGTACTTC.